The rows below give T cell receptor beta chains drawn from one sample of a study of shared clonotypes between healthy human individuals. Here immunoSEQ multiplex PCR was the method, and the copy in TCRdb shows in-frame clones only, minus some. The profile covers approximately 980,000 clones, with approximately 76% appearing a single time and around 1.5% taken by the ten largest. Sequencing used memory CD4+ T cells sorted from blood. These receptors came from a man aged 18 to 29 in good health. CDR3s include the opening cysteine and the closing phenylalanine or tryptophan. The order of the fields is J gene, D gene, V gene, clone size, CDR3 DNA, CDR3 protein. A D gene is named only where the DNA matches it firmly. The size field is filled for only some rows; it gives once, few, many or a size class.

j_call: TRBJ2-2; d_call: TRBD2; v_call: TRBV7-2; clone_size: .; cdr3_nt: TGTGCCAGCAGCGCCCTTCCGTCTAGCGGGAGGGCCTCTACCGGGGAGCTGTTTTTT; cdr3_aa: CASSALPSSGRASTGELFF
j_call: TRBJ2-1; d_call: .; v_call: TRBV7-3; clone_size: .; cdr3_nt: TGTGCCAGCAGCGACCCAAAGGGTCACGATGAGCAGTTCTTC; cdr3_aa: CASSDPKGHDEQFF
j_call: TRBJ1-2; d_call: .; v_call: TRBV21-1; clone_size: .; cdr3_nt: TGTGCCAGCAGCACGGGCAGAAACTATGGCTACACCTTC; cdr3_aa: CASSTGRNYGYTF
j_call: TRBJ1-5; d_call: .; v_call: TRBV28; clone_size: .; cdr3_nt: TGTGCCAGCAGCCCTCGTCGGGGTTCTCAGCCCCAGCATTTT; cdr3_aa: CASSPRRGSQPQHF
j_call: TRBJ2-7; d_call: .; v_call: TRBV2; clone_size: .; cdr3_nt: TGTGCCAGCCTAGCACCCGTTTCTCACGAGCAGTACTTC; cdr3_aa: CASLAPVSHEQYF
j_call: TRBJ2-2; d_call: .; v_call: TRBV2; clone_size: .; cdr3_nt: TGTGCCAGCAGTGAGACGAACACCGGGGAGCTGTTTTTT; cdr3_aa: CASSETNTGELFF
j_call: TRBJ2-2; d_call: .; v_call: TRBV2; clone_size: .; cdr3_nt: TGTGCCAGCAGGTCTGACAGCGACACCGGGGAGCTGTTTTTT; cdr3_aa: CASRSDSDTGELFF
j_call: TRBJ2-2; d_call: TRBD2; v_call: TRBV30; clone_size: few; cdr3_nt: TGTGCCTCCCAAGCGGGAGGCTCCTTCACCGGGGAGCTGTTTTTT; cdr3_aa: CASQAGGSFTGELFF
j_call: TRBJ2-1; d_call: .; v_call: TRBV4-3; clone_size: .; cdr3_nt: TGCGCCAGCAGCCAAGATCCGCGGGCTGAAATCAATGAGCAGTTCTTC; cdr3_aa: CASSQDPRAEINEQFF
j_call: TRBJ1-6; d_call: .; v_call: TRBV30; clone_size: .; cdr3_nt: TGTGCCTGGAGTGTACCGCTAGGGATTTCACCCCTCCACTTT; cdr3_aa: CAWSVPLGISPLHF
j_call: TRBJ1-5; d_call: .; v_call: TRBV6-1; clone_size: .; cdr3_nt: TGTGCCAGCAGCACACCCCAGGGGAGTCAGCCCCAGCATTTT; cdr3_aa: CASSTPQGSQPQHF
j_call: TRBJ1-5; d_call: .; v_call: TRBV6-9; clone_size: many; cdr3_nt: TGTGCCAGCAGTTATAAAAAACACAGGGTTGGTCAGCCCCAGCATTTT; cdr3_aa: CASSYKKHRVGQPQHF
j_call: TRBJ1-2; d_call: .; v_call: TRBV2; clone_size: .; cdr3_nt: TGTGCCAGCAGTGAAGAGAAAGGGACAACTTATGGCTACACCTTC; cdr3_aa: CASSEEKGTTYGYTF
j_call: TRBJ2-7; d_call: TRBD2; v_call: TRBV9; clone_size: .; cdr3_nt: TGTGCCAGCAGCCTAGGACTAGCGGGGGCCTACGAGCAGTACTTC; cdr3_aa: CASSLGLAGAYEQYF
j_call: TRBJ1-6; d_call: .; v_call: TRBV5-4; clone_size: .; cdr3_nt: TGTGCCAGCAGCTTGGGGGCCTCCAATTCACCCCTCCACTTT; cdr3_aa: CASSLGASNSPLHF
j_call: TRBJ2-5; d_call: TRBD2; v_call: TRBV7-3; clone_size: .; cdr3_nt: TGTGCCAGCAGCACCGGGACTAGCGGGGGGAAACAAGAGACCCAGTACTTC; cdr3_aa: CASSTGTSGGKQETQYF
j_call: TRBJ1-2; d_call: .; v_call: TRBV30; clone_size: .; cdr3_nt: TGTGCCTGGAGCCTTAAGGCAGGGAGGGCCTATGGCTACACCTTC; cdr3_aa: CAWSLKAGRAYGYTF
j_call: TRBJ2-5; d_call: .; v_call: TRBV10-1; clone_size: few; cdr3_nt: TGCGCCAGCTCTGCCGGGGGAGAGACCCAGTACTTC; cdr3_aa: CASSAGGETQYF
j_call: TRBJ1-3; d_call: .; v_call: TRBV5-6; clone_size: few; cdr3_nt: TGTGCCAGCAGCCCTTCTCTCGGCCAAAACACCATATATTTT; cdr3_aa: CASSPSLGQNTIYF
j_call: TRBJ2-3; d_call: TRBD1; v_call: TRBV5-4; clone_size: .; cdr3_nt: TGTGCCAGCAGCATAGACAGGGGGCGAGATACGCAGTATTTT; cdr3_aa: CASSIDRGRDTQYF
j_call: TRBJ2-1; d_call: .; v_call: TRBV20-1; clone_size: few; cdr3_nt: TGCAGTGCTCCCCGCGCTCCTGAGCAGTTCTTC; cdr3_aa: CSAPRAPEQFF
j_call: TRBJ2-7; d_call: TRBD1; v_call: TRBV6-1; clone_size: .; cdr3_nt: TGTGCCAGCAGTGAAGACACAGGGGGCCACAACGAGCAGTACTTC; cdr3_aa: CASSEDTGGHNEQYF
j_call: TRBJ1-2; d_call: .; v_call: TRBV10-3; clone_size: .; cdr3_nt: TGTGCCATCAGTGATCAGGCCGTTGGCTACACCTTC; cdr3_aa: CAISDQAVGYTF
j_call: TRBJ2-3; d_call: TRBD2; v_call: TRBV10-3; clone_size: .; cdr3_nt: TGTGCCATCTCAGTAGCGGGGAAGAGCACAGATACGCAGTATTTT; cdr3_aa: CAISVAGKSTDTQYF
j_call: TRBJ2-7; d_call: .; v_call: TRBV15; clone_size: .; cdr3_nt: TGTGCCACCAGCAGAGTGGTGGGGCTCGACGAGCAGTACTTC; cdr3_aa: CATSRVVGLDEQYF
j_call: TRBJ2-5; d_call: TRBD1; v_call: TRBV5-4; clone_size: .; cdr3_nt: TGTGCCAGCAGCTTGGGACAGGGGGAGACCCAGTACTTC; cdr3_aa: CASSLGQGETQYF
j_call: TRBJ2-7; d_call: TRBD2; v_call: TRBV4-1; clone_size: .; cdr3_nt: TGCGCCAGCAGCCTTGGGAGGGGTACCTACGAGCAGTACTTC; cdr3_aa: CASSLGRGTYEQYF